This record covers a single T cell receptor beta chain. Its matching antigen is unknown. The source of the sample is a study of identical twins. This CDR3 region has 19 residues. V lost 2 bases, J lost 2 bases, and 12 bases stayed unmatched. The germline V gene encodes CDR1 SGHNT and CDR2 YYREEE (reference sequence). Study conclusions and caveats: Twin pairs had excess sharing that was weaker in beta out-of-frame sequences.

One entry per CDR3 protein, called by TCRdb with MiXCR from the 5' RACE reads. Among some 690,000 distinct CDR3 sequences listed, about 20% were seen once. This same sample was also taken into another study, of T cells expressing NK-cell markers.

The sequenced material came from PBMCs. The TCR comes from a woman aged 18-30 years in good health. The J gene is TRBJ2-6, the V gene TRBV5-4, with 8 bases matching TRBD1. The CDR3 region is CASSFVPGQEIAGANVLTF. DNA for the CDR3: TGTGCCAGCAGCTTCGTTCCGGGACAGGAGATTGCTGGGGCCAACGTCCTGACTTTC.